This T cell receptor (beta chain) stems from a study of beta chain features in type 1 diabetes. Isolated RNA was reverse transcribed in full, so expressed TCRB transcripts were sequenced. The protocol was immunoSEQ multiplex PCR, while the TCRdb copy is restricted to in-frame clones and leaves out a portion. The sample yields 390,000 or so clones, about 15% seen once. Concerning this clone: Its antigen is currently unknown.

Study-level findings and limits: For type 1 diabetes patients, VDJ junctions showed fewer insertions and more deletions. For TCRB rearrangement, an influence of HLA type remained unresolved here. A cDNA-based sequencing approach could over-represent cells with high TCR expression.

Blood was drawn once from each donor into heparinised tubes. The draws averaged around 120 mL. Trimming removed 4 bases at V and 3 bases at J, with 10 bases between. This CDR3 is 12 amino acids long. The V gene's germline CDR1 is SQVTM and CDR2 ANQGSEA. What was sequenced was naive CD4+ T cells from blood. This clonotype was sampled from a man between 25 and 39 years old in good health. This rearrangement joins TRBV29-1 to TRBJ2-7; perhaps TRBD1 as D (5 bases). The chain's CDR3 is CSVGEGVYEQYF. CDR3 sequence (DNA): TGCAGCGTTGGGGAAGGGGTCTACGAGCAGTACTTC.